Presented here are 17 T cell receptor beta chains from one specimen sequenced in a study of cytomegalovirus exposure and HLA in healthy donors. Use of 60 Vbeta and 13 Jbeta primers characterized the PCR. Assay used: immunoSEQ multiplex PCR; TCRdb lists only in-frame clones, some missing. Of 90,000 to 150,000 clones listed, about 73% were seen once; the top ten hold around 3%. The specimen was PBMCs. The receptors stem from a young woman in good health and CMV-seropositive.

This chain joins TRBV15 and TRBJ2-1; no reliable D call. The CDR3 totals 14 residues. Germline V CDR1 and CDR2: LNHNV, YYDKDF (reference sequence). The V gene lost 0 bases and the J gene lost 4 bases, with 7 bases spanning the gap. The CDR3 region is CATSRDVEYNEQFF. As DNA, the CDR3 is TGTGCCACCAGCAGAGACGTAGAATACAATGAGCAGTTCTTC. Full variable domain (remainder filled in from reference TRBV15 and TRBJ2-1): DAMVIQNPRYQVTQFGKPVTLSCSQTLNHNVMYWYQQKSSQAPKLLFHYYDKDFNNEADTPDNFQSRRPNTSFCFLDIRSPGLGDTAMYLCATSRDVEYNEQFFGPGTRLTVL.

This chain links TRBV7-9 with TRBJ2-7; no definite D call. Germline loops: CDR1 SEHNR, CDR2 FQNEAQ (reference sequence). This CDR3 is 16 amino acids long. Trimming cost V 1 base and J 3 bases, with 16 bases left between them. The CDR3 nucleotides read TGTGCCAGCAGCTTAGGAGGTGGGTTACTCAGCTACGAGCAGTACTTC. Protein: CASSLGGGLLSYEQYF.

This clone has only a few counts. This sequence joins TRBV15 and TRBJ2-1; D possibly corresponds to TRBD1 (5 bases). There are 15 residues in the CDR3. Germline loops: CDR1 LNHNV, CDR2 YYDKDF (reference sequence). Trimming removed 5 bases from V and 4 bases from J, with 15 bases in between. CDR3 loop: CATSGVRVLYNEQFF. DNA of the CDR3: TGTGCCACCAGCGGTGTCAGGGTTTTATACAATGAGCAGTTCTTC.

The rearrangement links TRBV4-1 to TRBJ1-5, with D perhaps TRBD1 (5 bases). Germline-derived CDR1 and CDR2 are MGHRA and YSYEKL. There are 13 residues in the CDR3. V was cut by 3 bases and J by 6 bases, with 9 bases left in between. CDR3 nucleotides: TGCGCCAGCAGCCAGACAAGGGGTCAGCCCCAGCATTTT. The encoded protein is CASSQTRGQPQHF.

J is TRBJ2-7 and V is TRBV5-1; the D gene is possibly TRBD2 (6 bases). Between the trimmed V and J ends, which lost 1 base and 6 bases, there was a span of 20 bases. Germline CDR1 and CDR2: SGHRS and YFSETQ. CDR3 length: 16 amino acids. The CDR3 spells CASSLSSGRGPTEQYF. CDR3 DNA sequence: TGCGCCAGCAGCTTGTCGTCCGGGCGGGGCCCTACCGAGCAGTACTTC. Variable domain in full (rest from reference TRBV5-1 and TRBJ2-7): KAGVTQTPRYLIKTRGQQVTLSCSPISGHRSVSWYQQTPGQGLQFLFEYFSETQRNKGNFPGRFSGRQFSNSRSEMNVSTLELGDSALYLCASSLSSGRGPTEQYFGPGTRLTVT.

This chain joins TRBV7-3 and TRBJ2-1; 12 bases align to TRBD2. Germline assignment: CDR1 SGHTA and CDR2 FQGTGA. Trimming cost V 5 bases and J 9 bases; bases outside gene matches: 8. The CDR3 is 15 amino acids. The CDR3 DNA sequence: TGTGCCAGCAGCAGACTAGCGGGGGTCGGGAGTGAGCAGTTCTTC. Protein sequence: CASSRLAGVGSEQFF.

This clone was recorded only once. The chain is built from TRBV2 and TRBJ1-1; the D is unclear. CDR3 length equals 11 residues. CDR1 is SNHLY, CDR2 FYNNEI, per germline. V was cut by 9 bases and J by 2 bases, with 7 bases left in between. CDR3 DNA: TGTGCCAGTAGCGATAACACTGAAGCTTTCTTT. This sequence encodes CASSDNTEAFF.

This clone was seen once. The rearrangement joins TRBV11-2 to TRBJ1-1; D is unresolved. The germline V and J ends were trimmed by 6 bases and 0 bases, with 17 bases remaining between them. The V gene's germline CDR1 is SGHAT and CDR2 FQNNGV. This CDR3 region has 16 residues. CDR3 nucleotides: TGTGCCAGCAGAGGTGTCAGCGGTGGGGTGAACACTGAAGCTTTCTTT. It encodes CASRGVSGGVNTEAFF.

The rearrangement links TRBV5-3 to TRBJ2-3; 9 bases line up with TRBD2. TRBV5-3 is recorded as an ORF, its role being uncertain. The CDR3 has 18 residues. V gave up 4 bases and J gave up 0 bases; unmatched junction bases: 12. The CDR3 here is CARSPYFSGGSSTDTQYF. CDR3 nucleotides: TGTGCCAGAAGCCCTTATTTTAGCGGGGGATCTAGCACAGATACGCAGTATTTT.

The CDR3 bases are TGTGCCAGCAGCTTGGGTTTTAGCGGGGTCACAGATACGCAGTATTTT. Translated, it gives CASSLGFSGVTDTQYF. This rearrangement joins TRBV5-4 to TRBJ2-3; 8 bases align to TRBD2. Germline values: CDR1 SGHNT, CDR2 YYREEE (reference sequence). The CDR3 loop spans 16 amino acids. J was trimmed by 2 bases and V by 0 bases; bases with no gene match: 5. The full variable domain, in which reference TRBV5-4 and TRBJ2-3 provide the parts outside the CDR3, is ETGVTQSPTHLIKTRGQQVTLRCSSQSGHNTVSWYQQALGQGPQFIFQYYREEENGRGNFPPRFSGLQFPNYSSELNVNALELDDSALYLCASSLGFSGVTDTQYFGPGTRLTVL.

The chain links TRBV7-2 to TRBJ2-3, with 13 positions matching TRBD2. Trimming removed 1 base from V and 6 bases from J; junction bases left unmatched: 7. The CDR3 contains 17 residues. From germline, CDR1 is SGHTA and CDR2 FQGNSA. The CDR3 DNA is TGTGCCAGCAGCTTAGGACAACTAGCGGGGGGGCAGGATACGCAGTATTTT. Amino acid sequence: CASSLGQLAGGQDTQYF.

The chain combines TRBV27 with TRBJ2-5; 11 bases agree with TRBD1. V dropped 6 bases and J dropped 6; count of bases not matched to a gene: 6. In germline, CDR1 is MNHEY, CDR2 SMNVEV (reference sequence). The CDR3 has 14 residues. The CDR3 region has the DNA TGTGCCAGCAGCAAAGGGACAGGGGGACAGACCCAGTACTTC. Its translation: CASSKGTGGQTQYF.

This clone was recorded only once. The gene calls are TRBV6-1 and TRBJ1-1; a possible D gene is TRBD1 (6 bases). Trimming removed 4 bases at V and 2 bases at J, with 20 bases between. CDR3 length: 17 residues. The germline V gene encodes CDR1 MNHNS and CDR2 SASEGT. CDR3 sequence (DNA): TGTGCCAGCAGTGGAAGACAGGTGGGGAGCCCTAACACTGAAGCTTTCTTT. Translation gives CASSGRQVGSPNTEAFF.

This clone was recorded a few times. The chain carries TRBV5-5 and TRBJ1-1, with D uncertain. The CDR3 totals 14 residues. V shed 0 bases and J shed 8 bases, with 14 bases lying between them. Germline-derived CDR1 and CDR2 are SGHKS and YYEKEE (reference sequence). CDR3 in DNA: TGTGCCAGCAGCTTGGCCCTCGGGGAATCCGAAGCTTTCTTT. Translation: CASSLALGESEAFF. Variable domain in full (rest from reference TRBV5-5 and TRBJ1-1): DAGVTQSPTHLIKTRGQQVTLRCSPISGHKSVSWYQQVLGQGPQFIFQYYEKEERGRGNFPDRFSARQFPNYSSELNVNALLLGDSALYLCASSLALGESEAFFGQGTRLTVV.

The chain combines TRBV5-4 with TRBJ2-5; 12 nucleotides match TRBD2. Per germline, CDR1 SGHNT and CDR2 YYREEE (reference sequence). Trimming removed 2 bases from V and 5 bases from J; junction bases left unmatched: 4. This CDR3 has 15 residues. The CDR3 DNA reads as TGTGCCAGCAGCTTTCGACTAGCGGGGGATGAGACCCAGTACTTC. Its protein product is CASSFRLAGDETQYF.

The rearrangement uses TRBV11-2 and TRBJ2-5, with a weak D call TRBD1 (5 bases). With the DNA end fitting TRBJ2-7 better, the J assignment may be wrong. CDR1 and CDR2 (germline): SGHAT, FQNNGV. The CDR3 spans 14 residues. Here the CDR3 reads CASSWGPNSYEQYF. CDR3 sequence (DNA): TGTGCCAGCAGCTGGGGCCCCAACTCCTACGAGCAGTACTTC.

This clone occurred a few times. The chain recombines TRBV14 with TRBJ2-5; no clear D. Germline assignment: CDR1 SGHDN and CDR2 FVKESK. V dropped 5 bases and J dropped 5 bases, with 9 bases sitting between them. The CDR3 spans 12 residues. This chain's CDR3 is CASSLSVETQYF. The CDR3 nucleotides read TGTGCCAGCAGCTTATCCGTCGAGACCCAGTACTTC.